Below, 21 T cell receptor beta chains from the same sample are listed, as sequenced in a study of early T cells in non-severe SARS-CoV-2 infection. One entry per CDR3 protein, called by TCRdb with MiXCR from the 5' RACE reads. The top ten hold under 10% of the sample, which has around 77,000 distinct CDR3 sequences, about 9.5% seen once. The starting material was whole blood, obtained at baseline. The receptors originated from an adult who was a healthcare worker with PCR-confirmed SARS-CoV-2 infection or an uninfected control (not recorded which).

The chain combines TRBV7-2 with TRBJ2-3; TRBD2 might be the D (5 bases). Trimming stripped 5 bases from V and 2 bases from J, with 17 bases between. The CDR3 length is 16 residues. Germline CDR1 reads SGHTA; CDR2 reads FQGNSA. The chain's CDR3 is CASSAVWESYTDTQYF. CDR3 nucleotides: TGTGCCAGCAGCGCGGTGTGGGAGTCCTACACAGATACGCAGTATTTT.

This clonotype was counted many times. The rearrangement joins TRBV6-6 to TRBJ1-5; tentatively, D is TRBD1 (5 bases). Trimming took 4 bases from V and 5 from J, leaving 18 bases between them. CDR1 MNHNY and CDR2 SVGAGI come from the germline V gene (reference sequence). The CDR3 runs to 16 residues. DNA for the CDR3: TGTGCCAGCAGTTCGTCCTCTAGGGACGAGGATCAGCCCCAGCATTTT. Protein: CASSSSSRDEDQPQHF.

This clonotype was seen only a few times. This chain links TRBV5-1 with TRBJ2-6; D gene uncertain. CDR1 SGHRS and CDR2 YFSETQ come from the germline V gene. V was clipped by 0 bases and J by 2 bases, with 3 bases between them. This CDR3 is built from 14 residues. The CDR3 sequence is CASSLVAGANVLTF. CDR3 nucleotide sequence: TGCGCCAGCAGCTTGGTTGCTGGGGCCAACGTCCTGACTTTC.

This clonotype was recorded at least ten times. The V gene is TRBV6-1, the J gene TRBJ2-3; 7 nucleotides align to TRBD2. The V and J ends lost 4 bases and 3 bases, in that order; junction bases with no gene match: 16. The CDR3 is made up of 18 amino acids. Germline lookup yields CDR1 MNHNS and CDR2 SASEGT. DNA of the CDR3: TGTGCCAGCAGTGTTACCCCGGCGGTGGCGGGGGTAACAGATACGCAGTATTTT. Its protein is CASSVTPAVAGVTDTQYF.

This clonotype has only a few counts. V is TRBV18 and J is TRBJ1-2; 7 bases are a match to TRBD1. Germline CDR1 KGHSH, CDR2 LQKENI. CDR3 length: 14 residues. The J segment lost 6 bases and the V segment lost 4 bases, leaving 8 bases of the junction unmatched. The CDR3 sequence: CASSRTDRVDGYTF. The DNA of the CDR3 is TGTGCCAGCTCACGCACTGACAGGGTAGATGGCTACACCTTC.

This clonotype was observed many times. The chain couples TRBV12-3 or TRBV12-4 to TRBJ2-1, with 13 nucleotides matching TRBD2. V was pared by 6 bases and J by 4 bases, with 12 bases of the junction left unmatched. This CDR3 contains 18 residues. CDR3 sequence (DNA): TGTGCCAGCAGCTCTAGTCGAGGACTAGCGGGGGTTTACAATGAGCAGTTCTTC. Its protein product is CASSSSRGLAGVYNEQFF.

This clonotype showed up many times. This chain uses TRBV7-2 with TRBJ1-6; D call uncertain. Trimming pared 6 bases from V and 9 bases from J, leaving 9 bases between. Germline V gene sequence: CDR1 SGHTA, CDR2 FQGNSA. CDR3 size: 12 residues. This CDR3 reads CASSPRVSPLHF. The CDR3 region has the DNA TGTGCCAGCAGTCCACGCGTTTCACCCCTCCACTTT. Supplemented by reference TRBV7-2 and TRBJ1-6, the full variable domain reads GAGVSQSPSNKVTEKGKDVELRCDPISGHTALYWYRQSLGQGLEFLIYFQGNSAPDKSGLPSDRFSAERTGGSVSTLTIQRTQQEDSAVYLCASSPRVSPLHFGNGTRLTVT.

CDR3 in amino acids: CAWGLGGGQPQHF. CDR3 nucleotides: TGTGCCTGGGGGCTGGGGGGCGGTCAGCCCCAGCATTTT. This chain links TRBV30 with TRBJ1-5; D might be TRBD1 (6 bases). The CDR3 totals 13 residues. V lost 5 bases to trimming and J lost 6 bases, with 14 bases between them. Germline lookup yields CDR1 GTSNPN and CDR2 SVGIG (reference sequence).

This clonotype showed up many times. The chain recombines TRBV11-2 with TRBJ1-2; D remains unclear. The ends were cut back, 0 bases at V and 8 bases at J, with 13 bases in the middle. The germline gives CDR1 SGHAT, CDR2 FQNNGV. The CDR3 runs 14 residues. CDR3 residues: CASSLEMVFGGYTF. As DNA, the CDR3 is TGTGCCAGCAGCTTAGAAATGGTTTTCGGAGGCTACACCTTC.

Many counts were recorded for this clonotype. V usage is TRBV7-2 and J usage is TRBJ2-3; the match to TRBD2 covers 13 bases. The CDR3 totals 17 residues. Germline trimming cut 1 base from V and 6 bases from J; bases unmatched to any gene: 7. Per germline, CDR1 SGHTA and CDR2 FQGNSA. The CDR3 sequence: CASSLVTSGGAGDTQYF. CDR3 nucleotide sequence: TGTGCCAGCAGCTTAGTCACTAGCGGGGGGGCAGGTGATACGCAGTATTTT. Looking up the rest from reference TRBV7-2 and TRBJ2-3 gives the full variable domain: GAGVSQSPSNKVTEKGKDVELRCDPISGHTALYWYRQSLGQGLEFLIYFQGNSAPDKSGLPSDRFSAERTGGSVSTLTIQRTQQEDSAVYLCASSLVTSGGAGDTQYFGPGTRLTVL.

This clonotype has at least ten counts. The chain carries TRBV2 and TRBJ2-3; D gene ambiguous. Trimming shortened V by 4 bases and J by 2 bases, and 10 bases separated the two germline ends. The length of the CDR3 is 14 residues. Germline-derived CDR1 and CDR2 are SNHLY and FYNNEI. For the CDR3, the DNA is TGTGCCAGCAGTGTCGGTCAGAACACAGATACGCAGTATTTT. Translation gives CASSVGQNTDTQYF.

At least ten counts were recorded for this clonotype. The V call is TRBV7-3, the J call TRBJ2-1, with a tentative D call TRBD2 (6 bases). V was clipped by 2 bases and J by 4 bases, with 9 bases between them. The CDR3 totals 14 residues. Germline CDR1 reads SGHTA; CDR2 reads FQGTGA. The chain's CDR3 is CASSLGTVYNEQFF. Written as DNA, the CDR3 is TGTGCCAGCAGCTTAGGGACTGTATACAATGAGCAGTTCTTC.

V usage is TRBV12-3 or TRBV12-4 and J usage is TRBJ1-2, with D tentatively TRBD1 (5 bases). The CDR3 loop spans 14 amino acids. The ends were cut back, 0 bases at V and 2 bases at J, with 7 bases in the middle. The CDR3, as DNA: TGTGCCAGCAGTTTAGCGGCAGGGAACTATGGCTACACCTTC. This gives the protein CASSLAAGNYGYTF.

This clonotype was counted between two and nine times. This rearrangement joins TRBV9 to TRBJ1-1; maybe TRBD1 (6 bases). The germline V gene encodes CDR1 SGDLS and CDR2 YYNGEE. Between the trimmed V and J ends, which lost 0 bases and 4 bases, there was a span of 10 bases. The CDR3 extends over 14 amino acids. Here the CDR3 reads CASSVESRGTEAFF. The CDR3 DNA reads TGTGCCAGCAGCGTAGAATCCAGGGGCACTGAAGCTTTCTTT.

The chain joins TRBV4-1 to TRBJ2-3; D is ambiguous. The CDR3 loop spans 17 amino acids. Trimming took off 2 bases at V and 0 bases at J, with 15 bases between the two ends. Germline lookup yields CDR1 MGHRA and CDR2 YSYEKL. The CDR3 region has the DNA TGCGCCAGCAGCCAAAGTTCCGGACCGACTAGCACAGATACGCAGTATTTT. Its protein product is CASSQSSGPTSTDTQYF.

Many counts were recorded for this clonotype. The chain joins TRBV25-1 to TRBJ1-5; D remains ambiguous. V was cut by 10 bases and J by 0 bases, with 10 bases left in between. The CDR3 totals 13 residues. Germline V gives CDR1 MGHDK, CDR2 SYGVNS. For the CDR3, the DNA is TGTGCCACAGCCGTGGGTAGCAATCAGCCCCAGCATTTT. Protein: CATAVGSNQPQHF.

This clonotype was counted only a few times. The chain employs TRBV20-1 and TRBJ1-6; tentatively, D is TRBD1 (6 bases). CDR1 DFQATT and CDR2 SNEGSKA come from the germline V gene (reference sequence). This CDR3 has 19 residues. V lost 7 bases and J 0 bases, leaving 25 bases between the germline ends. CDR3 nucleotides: TGCAGTGTCCGGCCGTATAGGACAGACGAGAGCTCCTATAATTCACCCCTCCACTTT. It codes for CSVRPYRTDESSYNSPLHF.

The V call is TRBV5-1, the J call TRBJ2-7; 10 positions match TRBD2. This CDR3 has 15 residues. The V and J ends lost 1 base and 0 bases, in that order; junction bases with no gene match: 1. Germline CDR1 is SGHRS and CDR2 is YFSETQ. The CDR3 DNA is TGCGCCAGCAGCTTGACTAGCGGGATCTCCTACGAGCAGTACTTC. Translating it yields CASSLTSGISYEQYF.

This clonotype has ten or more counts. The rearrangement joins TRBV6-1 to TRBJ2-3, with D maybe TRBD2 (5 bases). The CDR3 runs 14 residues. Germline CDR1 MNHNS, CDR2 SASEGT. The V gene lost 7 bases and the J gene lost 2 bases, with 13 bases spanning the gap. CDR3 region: CASKNGLITDTQYF. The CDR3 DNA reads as TGTGCCAGCAAGAATGGACTGATCACAGATACGCAGTATTTT.

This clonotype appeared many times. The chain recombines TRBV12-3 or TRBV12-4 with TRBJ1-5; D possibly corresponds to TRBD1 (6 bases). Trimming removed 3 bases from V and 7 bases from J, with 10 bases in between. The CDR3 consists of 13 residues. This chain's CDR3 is CASSLDSSQPQHF. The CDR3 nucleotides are TGTGCCAGCAGTTTGGACAGCTCACAGCCCCAGCATTTT.

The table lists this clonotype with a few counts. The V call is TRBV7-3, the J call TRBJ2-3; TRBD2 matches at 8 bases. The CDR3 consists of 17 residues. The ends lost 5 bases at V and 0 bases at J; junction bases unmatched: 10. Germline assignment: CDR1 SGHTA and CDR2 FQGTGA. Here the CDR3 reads CASSAGSGGTSTDTQYF. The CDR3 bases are TGTGCCAGCAGCGCTGGGAGCGGGGGTACAAGCACAGATACGCAGTATTTT. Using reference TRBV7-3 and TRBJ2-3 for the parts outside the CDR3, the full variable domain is GAGVSQTPSNKVTEKGKYVELRCDPISGHTALYWYRQSLGQGPEFLIYFQGTGAADDSGLPNDRFFAVRPEGSVSTLKIQRTERGDSAVYLCASSAGSGGTSTDTQYFGPGTRLTVL.